The 14 T cell receptor beta chains listed next were all sequenced from one sample in a study of T cell clusters in autoimmune cytopenias. Tens of thousands of genome equivalents of blood DNA were amplified for TRB. One tube held mixed TRB-A and TRB-B primer pools for touch-down PCR. TCRdb processed the multiplex PCR reads again and assigns one entry to each CDR3 protein, with no DNA. Its clone listing holds thousands of distinct CDR3 sequences. Sequencing used peripheral blood. These receptors originate from a human donor with an autoimmune cytopenia or autoimmune hepatitis (not recorded which).

According to its frequency, this clonotype is medium-sized. The rearrangement joins TRBV29-1 to TRBJ2-7; without DNA, the TCRdb call of TRBD1 cannot be checked. The V gene's germline CDR1 is SQVTM and CDR2 ANQGSEA. There are 14 residues in the CDR3. Here the CDR3 reads CSVELDGGGYEQYF.

Considering frequency, this clonotype is medium-sized. This chain uses TRBV29-1 with TRBJ1-3. CDR3 length: 13 amino acids. Germline loops: CDR1 SQVTM, CDR2 ANQGSEA. This CDR3 is CSVEDGEDNTIYF.

This clonotype is called medium-sized based on its frequency. The chain couples TRBV30 to TRBJ2-2; TCRdb selects TRBD2, and the lack of DNA leaves this call unchecked. The CDR3 totals 17 residues. CDR1 and CDR2 (germline): GTSNPN, SVGIG (reference sequence). The CDR3 region is CAWSGLAGGANTGELFF. The full variable domain, in which reference TRBV30 and TRBJ2-2 provide the parts outside the CDR3, is SQTIHQWPATLVQPVGSPLSLECTVEGTSNPNLYWYRQAAGRGLQLLFYSVGIGQISSEVPQNLSASRPQDRQFILSSKKLLLSDSGFYLCAWSGLAGGANTGELFFGEGSRLTVL.

This clonotype ranks as medium-sized in terms of frequency. This sequence joins TRBV5-3 and TRBJ1-4. TRBV5-3 is recorded as an ORF, its role being uncertain. CDR3 length equals 16 residues. Here the CDR3 reads CASSLSGGGLREKLFF.

Frequency places this clonotype as medium-sized. The rearrangement uses TRBV19 and TRBJ2-3; TCRdb indicates TRBD2, and absent DNA this call remains unverified. The CDR3 totals 15 residues. Germline CDR1 is LNHDA and CDR2 is SQIVND (reference sequence). The CDR3 loop is CASSIDLAGTDTQYF.

Considering frequency, this clonotype is medium-sized. The rearrangement joins TRBV11-1 to TRBJ1-4; the D call of TRBD1 rests on TCRdb alone, since no DNA is present to check it. Germline V gene sequence: CDR1 SGHAT, CDR2 FQDESV (reference sequence). The CDR3 contains 16 residues. This CDR3 reads CASSLNSAATNEKLFF. Full variable domain (remainder filled in from reference TRBV11-1 and TRBJ1-4): EAEVAQSPRYKITEKSQAVAFWCDPISGHATLYWYRQILGQGPELLVQFQDESVVDDSQLPKDRFSAERLKGVDSTLKIQPAELGDSAMYLCASSLNSAATNEKLFFGSGTQLSVL.

Its frequency marks this clonotype as medium-sized. This sequence joins TRBV19 and TRBJ1-2. CDR1 LNHDA and CDR2 SQIVND come from the germline V gene (reference sequence). This CDR3 contains 15 residues. The CDR3 loop reads CASSIGRVIIYGYTF.

According to its frequency, this clonotype is medium-sized. The chain's CDR3 is CAISGGHYGYTF. The chain is built from TRBV10-3 and TRBJ1-2; as DNA is missing, the TRBD1 call by TCRdb cannot be tested. This CDR3 comprises 12 residues. Germline V gene lookup returns CDR1 ENHRY and CDR2 SYGVKD.

Measured by frequency, this clonotype is medium-sized. This rearrangement joins TRBV15 to TRBJ2-3; the TCRdb call, TRBD1, lacks DNA for checking. Per germline, CDR1 LNHNV and CDR2 YYDKDF (reference sequence). The CDR3 loop spans 15 amino acids. The CDR3 protein is CATSRSRGITDTQYF. Filled out from reference TRBV15 and TRBJ2-3, the complete variable domain reads DAMVIQNPRYQVTQFGKPVTLSCSQTLNHNVMYWYQQKSSQAPKLLFHYYDKDFNNEADTPDNFQSRRPNTSFCFLDIRSPGLGDTAMYLCATSRSRGITDTQYFGPGTRLTVL.

This clonotype is deemed medium-sized by its frequency. The rearrangement links TRBV19 to TRBJ2-5; TCRdb gives TRBD1 as the D gene, but with no DNA this cannot be confirmed. Germline V gives CDR1 LNHDA, CDR2 SQIVND (reference sequence). This CDR3 is 15 amino acids long. The CDR3 reads CASSIGGTGQETQYF.

This clonotype is called medium-sized (0.01 to 0.1%) based on its frequency. CDR3 residues: CASQAAVGRQETQYF. V and J are TRBV27 and TRBJ2-5. The germline V gene has CDR1 MNHEY and CDR2 SMNVEV (reference sequence). The CDR3 extends over 15 amino acids.

By frequency, this clonotype is medium-sized (0.01 to 0.1%). The V call is TRBV7-9, the J call TRBJ2-1. Per the germline V gene, CDR1 is SEHNR and CDR2 is FQNEAQ (reference sequence). There are 13 residues in the CDR3. Here the CDR3 reads CASSLDSGNEQFF.

Judged by frequency, this clonotype is medium-sized. This chain links TRBV6-5 with TRBJ2-5; TCRdb's D gene call, TRBD1, goes unchecked for lack of DNA. Germline V CDR1 and CDR2: MNHEY, SVGAGI. The CDR3 length is 15 residues. CDR3 sequence reads: CASSGDRGYQETQYF.

This clonotype shows up as medium-sized by frequency. The V call is TRBV6-5, the J call TRBJ1-1. The V gene's germline CDR1 is MNHEY and CDR2 SVGAGI. The CDR3 sequence is 15 residues long. CDR3 in amino acids: CASSYSARMNTEAFF.